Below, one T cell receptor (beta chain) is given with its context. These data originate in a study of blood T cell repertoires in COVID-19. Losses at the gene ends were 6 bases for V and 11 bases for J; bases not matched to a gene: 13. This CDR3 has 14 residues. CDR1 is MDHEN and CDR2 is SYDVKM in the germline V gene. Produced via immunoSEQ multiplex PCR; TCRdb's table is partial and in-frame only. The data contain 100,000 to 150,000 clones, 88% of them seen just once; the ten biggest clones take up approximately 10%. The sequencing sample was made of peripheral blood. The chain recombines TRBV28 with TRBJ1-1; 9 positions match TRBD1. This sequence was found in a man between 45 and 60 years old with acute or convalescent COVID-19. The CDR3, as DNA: TGTGCCAGCAGGTTACAGGGGGCCCGTAAAGAGGCTTTCTTT. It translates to CASRLQGARKEAFF.